Listed below are T cell receptor beta chains from one sample, sequenced in a study of blood T cell repertoires in COVID-19. The data were produced by immunoSEQ multiplex PCR, yet TCRdb's version contains in-frame clones alone and is incomplete. The data show 200,000 or so clones, just under 85% seen once. Sequencing was done on a sample of PBMCs or T cells enriched from blood (not recorded which). These receptors originate from a woman in her forties with acute COVID-19. Both conserved end residues are part of each CDR3. The order of the fields is CDR3 protein, CDR3 DNA, V gene, clone size, J gene, D gene. D genes are given only for firm matches. A clone size is listed for some rows: how often the clone was seen (once, few, many), or a class if it is expanded.

CDR3: CASSQARANDRGTYEQYF
DNA: TGTGCCAGCAGCCAAGCTCGGGCGAATGACAGGGGGACATACGAGCAGTACTTC
V: TRBV3-1/TRBV3-2
size: .
J: TRBJ2-7
D: TRBD1

CDR3: CASSSGVGGLPQAFF
DNA: TGTGCCAGCAGTTCTGGGGTCGGGGGGCTACCCCAAGCTTTCTTT
V: TRBV27
size: .
J: TRBJ1-1
D: .

CDR3: CASSLAWTGIQPLHF
DNA: TGCGCCAGCAGCTTGGCCTGGACAGGAATTCAACCCCTCCACTTT
V: TRBV5-1
size: .
J: TRBJ1-6
D: TRBD1

CDR3: CASSYTGATSGNTIYF
DNA: TGTGCCAGCAGTTACACAGGGGCGACCTCTGGAAACACCATATATTTT
V: TRBV27
size: .
J: TRBJ1-3
D: TRBD1

CDR3: CASSPDRFGELFF
DNA: TGTGCCAGCAGCCCAGACAGGTTCGGGGAGCTGTTTTTT
V: TRBV7-2
size: .
J: TRBJ2-2
D: .

CDR3: CASSRREDAGYGYTF
DNA: TGTGCCAGCTCACGAAGGGAGGACGCTGGCTATGGCTACACCTTC
V: TRBV18
size: .
J: TRBJ1-2
D: .

CDR3: CASWRTLNSPLHF
DNA: TGTGCCAGCTGGCGGACATTAAATTCACCCCTCCACTTT
V: TRBV28
size: once
J: TRBJ1-6
D: .

CDR3: CASSQRQITESNQPQHF
DNA: TGTGCCAGCAGCCAGCGGCAGATCACCGAAAGCAATCAGCCCCAGCATTTT
V: TRBV14
size: .
J: TRBJ1-5
D: .

CDR3: CASSQGQGDHGYTF
DNA: TGCGCCAGCAGCCAGGGACAGGGGGATCATGGCTACACCTTC
V: TRBV5-1
size: .
J: TRBJ1-2
D: TRBD1

CDR3: CASSEAPRGQNEQFF
DNA: TGTGCCAGCAGTGAAGCGCCCCGGGGTCAAAATGAGCAGTTCTTC
V: TRBV2
size: once
J: TRBJ2-1
D: .

CDR3: CRHDGTVETFF
DNA: TGCAGGCATGACGGGACAGTAGAAACTTTCTTT
V: TRBV20-1
size: .
J: TRBJ1-1
D: TRBD1

CDR3: CASSFSTGGQENVLTF
DNA: TGTGCCAGCAGCTTTTCTACAGGGGGACAGGAGAACGTCCTGACTTTC
V: TRBV7-9
size: .
J: TRBJ2-6
D: TRBD1

CDR3: CASSPSEQGMDTQYF
DNA: TGTGCCAGCTCACCATCCGAGCAGGGTATGGATACGCAGTATTTT
V: TRBV18
size: .
J: TRBJ2-3
D: .

CDR3: CASSEAWGVNQPQHF
DNA: TGTGCCAGCAGTGAAGCGTGGGGGGTCAATCAGCCCCAGCATTTT
V: TRBV2
size: .
J: TRBJ1-5
D: .

CDR3: CASSLTTYNEQFF
DNA: TGCGCCAGCAGCCTCACTACCTACAATGAGCAGTTCTTC
V: TRBV5-1
size: .
J: TRBJ2-1
D: .

CDR3: CASSTRDRVEQYF
DNA: TGTGCCAGTAGTACGCGGGACAGGGTGGAGCAGTATTTT
V: TRBV19
size: .
J: TRBJ2-3
D: TRBD1

CDR3: CASRTGLAGANEQFF
DNA: TGTGCCAGCAGAACGGGACTAGCGGGGGCCAATGAGCAGTTCTTC
V: TRBV5-4
size: .
J: TRBJ2-1
D: TRBD2

CDR3: CASSLAGGNTGELFF
DNA: TGTGCCAGCAGCTTAGCCGGGGGGAACACCGGGGAGCTGTTTTTT
V: TRBV7-3
size: .
J: TRBJ2-2
D: .

CDR3: CASSSPGNYGYTF
DNA: TGTGCCAGCAGTTCGCCAGGGAACTATGGCTACACCTTC
V: TRBV12-3/TRBV12-4
size: .
J: TRBJ1-2
D: .

CDR3: CASSRGTVETQYF
DNA: TGTGCCAGCAGCCGAGGGACAGTGGAGACCCAGTACTTC
V: TRBV9
size: .
J: TRBJ2-5
D: TRBD1

CDR3: CASSPDSGTSQPQHF
DNA: TGTGCCAGCAGTCCCGACAGTGGAACGAGTCAGCCCCAGCATTTT
V: TRBV28
size: .
J: TRBJ1-5
D: .

CDR3: CASSLGDRDRGLNNYGYTF
DNA: TGTGCCAGCAGCTTAGGGGACCGGGACAGGGGATTGAACAACTATGGCTACACCTTC
V: TRBV7-4
size: .
J: TRBJ1-2
D: TRBD1

CDR3: CASSQEGALGRAFF
DNA: TGCGCCAGCAGCCAAGAGGGGGCGCTGGGGCGAGCTTTCTTT
V: TRBV4-3
size: once
J: TRBJ1-1
D: .

CDR3: CASSTGQYTEAFF
DNA: TGTGCCAGTAGTACCGGACAGTACACTGAAGCTTTCTTT
V: TRBV19
size: .
J: TRBJ1-1
D: .

CDR3: CASSLSVWTDLTDTQYF
DNA: TGTGCCAGCAGCTTAAGTGTTTGGACAGACTTAACAGATACGCAGTATTTT
V: TRBV7-6
size: .
J: TRBJ2-3
D: .